This TCR beta chain was sequenced for a study of T-cell reconstitution after alpha-beta-depleted transplantation in children. This clonotype showed up just a few times. Antigen unknown. General study points: About two months after transplant, alpha-beta T cells reportedly came from several hundred expanded graft clones.

Preparation of the TCRbeta library involved a method that used unique molecular identifiers. MiXCR, applied by TCRdb to the PCR reads, yields one record per CDR3 protein. The data hold some 260,000 distinct CDR3 sequences, with 24% observed a single time. The V and J ends lost 7 bases and 2 bases respectively, with 16 bases between them. This CDR3 region has 15 residues. Germline V gene sequence: CDR1 SNHLY, CDR2 FYNNEI. Sequencing was performed on PBMCs, mostly from graft donor cells, taken 360 days after TCRalphabeta/CD19-depleted stem cell transplant. The TCR sequence derives from a female patient under 10 years old who had a stem cell transplant for congenital amegakaryocytic thrombocytopenia, so the T cells may come from the graft donor. The chain links TRBV2 to TRBJ2-3; tentatively, D is TRBD2 (5 bases). In nucleotides, the CDR3 is TGTGCCAGCACGGTAGGCGGACTTGACACAGATACGCAGTATTTT. It codes for CASTVGGLDTDTQYF.